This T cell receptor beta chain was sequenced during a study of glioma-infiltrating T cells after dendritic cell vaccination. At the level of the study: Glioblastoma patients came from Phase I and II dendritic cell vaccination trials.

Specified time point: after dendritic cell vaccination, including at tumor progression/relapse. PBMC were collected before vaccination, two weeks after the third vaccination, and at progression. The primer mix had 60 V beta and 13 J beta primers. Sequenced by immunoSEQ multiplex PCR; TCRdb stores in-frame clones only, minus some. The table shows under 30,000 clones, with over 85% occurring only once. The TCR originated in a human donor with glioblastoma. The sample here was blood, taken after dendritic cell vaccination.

The CDR3 sequence: CASSGLRRGGAETQYF. DNA of the CDR3: TGTGCCAGCAGCGGTCTAAGACGGGGGGGCGCGGAGACCCAGTACTTC. V gene TRBV14 combines with J gene TRBJ2-5, with 8 bases aligning to TRBD2. Germline trimming cut 5 bases from V and 5 bases from J; bases unmatched to any gene: 13. This CDR3 contains 16 residues. In germline, CDR1 is SGHDN, CDR2 FVKESK.